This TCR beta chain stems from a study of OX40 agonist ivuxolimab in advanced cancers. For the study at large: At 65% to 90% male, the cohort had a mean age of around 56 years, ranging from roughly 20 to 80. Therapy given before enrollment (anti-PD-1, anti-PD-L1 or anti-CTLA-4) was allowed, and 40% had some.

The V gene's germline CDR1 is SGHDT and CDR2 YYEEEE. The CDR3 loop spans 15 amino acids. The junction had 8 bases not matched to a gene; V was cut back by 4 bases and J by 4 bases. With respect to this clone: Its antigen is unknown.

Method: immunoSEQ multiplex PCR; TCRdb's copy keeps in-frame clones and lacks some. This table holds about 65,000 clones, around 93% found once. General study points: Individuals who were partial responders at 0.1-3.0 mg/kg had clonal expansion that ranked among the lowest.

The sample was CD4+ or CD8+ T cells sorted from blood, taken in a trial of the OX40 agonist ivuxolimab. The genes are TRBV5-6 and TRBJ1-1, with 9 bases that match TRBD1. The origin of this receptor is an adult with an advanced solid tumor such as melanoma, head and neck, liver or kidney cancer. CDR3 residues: CASSAGTGLVTEAFF. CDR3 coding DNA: TGTGCCAGCAGCGCCGGGACAGGGTTGGTCACTGAAGCTTTCTTT.